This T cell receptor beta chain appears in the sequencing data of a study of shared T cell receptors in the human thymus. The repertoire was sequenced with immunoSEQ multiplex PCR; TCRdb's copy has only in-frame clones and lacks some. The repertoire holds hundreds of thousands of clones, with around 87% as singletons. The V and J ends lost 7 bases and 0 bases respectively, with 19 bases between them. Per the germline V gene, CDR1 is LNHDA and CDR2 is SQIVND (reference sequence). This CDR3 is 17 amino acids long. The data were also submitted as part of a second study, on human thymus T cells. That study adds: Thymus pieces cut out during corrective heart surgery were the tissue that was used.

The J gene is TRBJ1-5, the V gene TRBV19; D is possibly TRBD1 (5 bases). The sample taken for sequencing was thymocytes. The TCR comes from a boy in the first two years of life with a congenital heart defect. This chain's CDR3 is CASTRQSRPDSNQPQHF. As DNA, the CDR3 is TGTGCCAGTACCAGACAGTCAAGGCCTGATAGCAATCAGCCCCAGCATTTT.